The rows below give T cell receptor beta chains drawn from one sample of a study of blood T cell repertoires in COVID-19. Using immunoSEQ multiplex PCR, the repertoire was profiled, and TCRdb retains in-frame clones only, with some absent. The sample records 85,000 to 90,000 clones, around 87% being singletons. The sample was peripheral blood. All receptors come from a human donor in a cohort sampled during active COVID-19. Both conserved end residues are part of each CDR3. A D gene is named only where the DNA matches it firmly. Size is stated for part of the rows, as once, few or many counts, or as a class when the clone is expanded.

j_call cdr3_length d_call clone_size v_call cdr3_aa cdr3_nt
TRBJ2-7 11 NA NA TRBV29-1 CSVGRPREQYF TGCAGCGTTGGGAGGCCGAGGGAGCAGTACTTC
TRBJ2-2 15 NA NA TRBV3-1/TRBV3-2 CASSQEGVNTGELFF TGTGCCAGCAGCCAAGAAGGAGTTAACACCGGGGAGCTGTTTTTT
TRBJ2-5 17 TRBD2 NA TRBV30 CAWSSLAGGSFGETQYF TGTGCCTGGAGTTCCCTGGCGGGAGGGTCCTTTGGGGAGACCCAGTACTTC
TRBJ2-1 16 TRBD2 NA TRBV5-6 CASSRRGAGGYNEQFF TGTGCCAGCAGTCGACGCGGGGCGGGAGGTTACAATGAGCAGTTCTTC
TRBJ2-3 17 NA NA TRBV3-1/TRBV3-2 CASSQAGGAFSTDTQYF TGTGCCAGCAGCCAAGCCGGAGGCGCCTTTAGCACAGATACGCAGTATTTT
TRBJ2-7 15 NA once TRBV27 CASSLSRREAYEQYF TGTGCCAGCAGTTTATCGAGACGGGAAGCCTACGAGCAGTACTTC
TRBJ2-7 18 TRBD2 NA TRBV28 CASSHDLSSGKISYEQYF TGTGCCAGCAGTCACGACCTCTCTAGCGGGAAGATCTCCTACGAGCAGTACTTC
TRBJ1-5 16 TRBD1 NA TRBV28 CASSSPPGQGYQPQHF TGTGCCAGCAGCTCCCCTCCCGGACAGGGCTATCAGCCCCAGCATTTT
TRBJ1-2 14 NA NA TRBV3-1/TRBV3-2 CASSYQDRGNGYTF TGTGCCAGCAGCTATCAAGATCGGGGTAATGGCTACACCTTC
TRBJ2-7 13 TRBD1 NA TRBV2 CASLRDRGHEQYF TGTGCCAGTCTCCGGGACAGGGGGCACGAGCAGTACTTC
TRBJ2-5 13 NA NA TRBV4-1 CASSQIAWETQYF TGCGCCAGCAGCCAAATCGCGTGGGAGACCCAGTACTTC
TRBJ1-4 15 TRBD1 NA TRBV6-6 CASTNSGTGLEKLFF TGTGCCAGCACCAATTCCGGGACAGGGTTGGAAAAACTGTTTTTT
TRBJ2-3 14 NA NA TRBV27 CASSFTHSTDTQYF TGTGCCAGCAGTTTTACTCATTCTACAGATACGCAGTATTTT
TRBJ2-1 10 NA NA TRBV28 CASSDNEQFF TGTGCCAGCAGCGACAATGAGCAGTTCTTC
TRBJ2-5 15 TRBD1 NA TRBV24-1 CATSAGQAPQETQYF TGTGCCACCAGTGCTGGACAGGCTCCCCAAGAGACCCAGTACTTC
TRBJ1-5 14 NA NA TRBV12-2 CASRGRGGNQPQHF TGTGCAAGTAGGGGCAGGGGGGGCAATCAGCCCCAGCATTTT
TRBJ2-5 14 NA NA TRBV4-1 CASSQRDRGETQYF TGCGCCAGCAGCCAAAGAGACCGCGGTGAGACCCAGTACTTC
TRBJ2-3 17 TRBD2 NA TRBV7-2 CASSLVLLAGGADTQYF TGTGCCAGCAGCTTAGTACTACTAGCGGGAGGGGCAGATACGCAGTATTTT
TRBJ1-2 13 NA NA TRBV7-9 CASSNFQYGGYTF TGTGCCAGCAGCAACTTCCAATACGGTGGCTACACCTTC
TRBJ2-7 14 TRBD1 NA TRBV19 CASISPDRGQKQYF TGTGCCAGTATCTCCCCGGACAGGGGGCAAAAGCAGTACTTC
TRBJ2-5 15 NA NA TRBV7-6 CASSSTEGVGQTQYF TGTGCCAGCAGCTCCACCGAAGGGGTGGGGCAAACCCAGTACTTC
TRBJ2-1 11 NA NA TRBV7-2 CASSAGNEQFF TGTGCCAGCAGCGCGGGCAATGAGCAGTTCTTC
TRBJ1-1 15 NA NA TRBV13 CASSAPTEKGTEAFF TGTGCCAGCAGCGCCCCGACAGAAAAGGGGACTGAAGCTTTCTTT
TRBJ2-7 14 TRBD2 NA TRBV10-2 CASSEERGPYEQYF TGCGCCAGCAGTGAGGAGCGGGGGCCCTACGAGCAGTACTTC
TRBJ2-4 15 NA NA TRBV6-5 CASSSYRDTINIQYF TGTGCCAGCAGTTCCTACCGGGACACTATAAACATTCAGTACTTC
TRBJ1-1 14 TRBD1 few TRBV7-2 CASSPQGRNTEAFF TGTGCCAGCAGCCCACAGGGGCGCAACACTGAAGCTTTCTTT
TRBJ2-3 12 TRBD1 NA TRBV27 CASSAGQAAQYF TGTGCCAGCTCAGCCGGACAGGCAGCGCAGTATTTT
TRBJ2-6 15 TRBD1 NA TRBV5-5 CASSSGTGAANVLTF TGTGCCAGCAGCTCAGGGACAGGAGCGGCCAACGTCCTGACTTTC
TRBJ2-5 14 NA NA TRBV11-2 CASSNRGLMETQYF TGTGCCAGCAGCAACCGAGGGTTAATGGAGACCCAGTACTTC
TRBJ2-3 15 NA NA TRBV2 CASSKQGFSTDTQYF TGTGCCAGCAGTAAACAGGGATTCAGCACAGATACGCAGTATTTT
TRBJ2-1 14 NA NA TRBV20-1 CSASDRNSYNEQFF TGCAGTGCTAGTGACAGAAACTCCTACAATGAGCAGTTCTTC
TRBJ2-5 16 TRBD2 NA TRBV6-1 CASSENGSGIGETQYF TGTGCCAGCAGTGAAAACGGGAGCGGGATTGGGGAGACCCAGTACTTC